Given below is one T cell receptor (beta chain) in context. Its antigen is undetermined. Germline lookup yields CDR1 MNHEY and CDR2 SMNVEV (reference sequence). Trimming removed 7 bases from V and 7 bases from J, with 14 bases in between. The CDR3 consists of 13 residues. The sample comes from a study of T cell responses to AZD1222 COVID-19 vaccine. Study conclusions and caveats: Mostly white British, mostly female donors; authors suggested clonal diversity may be underestimated. Researchers took repertoire samples only after the peak T cell response had come.

Profiling relied on immunoSEQ multiplex PCR, and the TCRdb table lists in-frame clones only, not all of them. This table has roughly 120,000 clones, approximately 90% appearing once. The chain is built from TRBV27 and TRBJ1-3, with a weak D call TRBD1 (5 bases). The source is an adult who received the AZD1222 COVID-19 vaccine. Material: peripheral blood, obtained 28 days after the second AZD1222 dose. CDR3 sequence reads: CASMRTFGNTIYF. DNA for the CDR3: TGTGCCAGCATGAGGACATTCGGGAACACCATATATTTT.